This T cell receptor (beta chain) was recorded in a study of shared clonotypes between healthy human individuals. The table came from immunoSEQ multiplex PCR; TCRdb's copy has only in-frame clones and leaves some out. This sample yields some 510,000 clones, of which about four fifths are seen a single time; 10% to 15% belongs to the top ten. V lost 2 bases and J 7 bases, leaving 8 bases between the germline ends. In germline, CDR1 is MNHNY, CDR2 SVGAGI (reference sequence). The length of the CDR3 is 12 residues. This chain joins TRBV6-6 and TRBJ1-1; possibly TRBD1 for D (5 bases). Sequencing used PBMCs. The sequence came from a middle-aged woman in good health. Some clones in this sample may be carry-over from other donors' samples. CDR3 sequence reads: CASSYGAVEAFF. CDR3 DNA: TGTGCCAGCAGTTACGGGGCAGTTGAAGCTTTCTTT.